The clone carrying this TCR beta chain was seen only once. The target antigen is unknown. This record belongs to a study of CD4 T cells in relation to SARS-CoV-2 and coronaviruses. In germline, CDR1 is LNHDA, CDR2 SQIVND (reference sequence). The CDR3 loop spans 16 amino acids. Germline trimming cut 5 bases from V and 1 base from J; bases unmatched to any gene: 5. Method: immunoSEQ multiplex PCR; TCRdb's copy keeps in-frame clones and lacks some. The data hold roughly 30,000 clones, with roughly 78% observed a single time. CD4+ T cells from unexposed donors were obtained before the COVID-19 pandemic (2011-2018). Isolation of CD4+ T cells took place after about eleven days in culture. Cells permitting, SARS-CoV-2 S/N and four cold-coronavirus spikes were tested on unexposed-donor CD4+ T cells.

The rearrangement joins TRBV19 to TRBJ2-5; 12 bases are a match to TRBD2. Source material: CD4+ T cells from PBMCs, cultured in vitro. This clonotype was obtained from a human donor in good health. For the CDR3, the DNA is TGTGCCAGTAGTCGACCTAGCGGGGGGGGCCAAGAGACCCAGTACTTC. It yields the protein CASSRPSGGGQETQYF. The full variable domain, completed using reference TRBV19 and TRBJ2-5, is DGGITQSPKYLFRKEGQNVTLSCEQNLNHDAMYWYRQDPGQGLRLIYYSQIVNDFQKGDIAEGYSVSREKKESFPLTVTSAQKNPTAFYLCASSRPSGGGQETQYFGPGTRLLVL.